The next 25 T cell receptor beta chains were all read from a single sample in a study of blood T cell repertoires in COVID-19. Sequencing was performed with immunoSEQ multiplex PCR; in TCRdb, only in-frame clones are kept and a portion is missing. This repertoire shows about 98,000 clones, around four fifths found once; its top ten account for approximately 9.8%. The sequenced sample consisted of peripheral blood. The origin of the receptors is a man in his sixties with active or convalescent COVID-19.

The chain recombines TRBV11-2 with TRBJ2-7; TRBD2 might be the D (6 bases). The germline V gene has CDR1 SGHAT and CDR2 FQNNGV. V lost 5 bases and J lost 4, with 18 bases in between. The CDR3 is made up of 15 amino acids. CDR3 DNA: TGTGCCAGCAGCCGGGGGTACAGGTTGGGTTACGAGCAGTACTTC. Its protein is CASSRGYRLGYEQYF.

The rearrangement joins TRBV5-4 to TRBJ2-7; TRBD2 aligns across 11 bases. Germline loops: CDR1 SGHNT, CDR2 YYREEE (reference sequence). Losses at the gene ends were 1 base for V and 5 bases for J; bases not matched to a gene: 5. CDR3 length: 15 amino acids. The CDR3 region has the DNA TGTGCCAGCAGCTTGTCTAGCGGGAGGATCCACGAGCAGTACTTC. Protein: CASSLSSGRIHEQYF. Full variable domain (outside the CDR3, taken from reference TRBV5-4 and TRBJ2-7): ETGVTQSPTHLIKTRGQQVTLRCSSQSGHNTVSWYQQALGQGPQFIFQYYREEENGRGNFPPRFSGLQFPNYSSELNVNALELDDSALYLCASSLSSGRIHEQYFGPGTRLTVT.

V is TRBV2 and J is TRBJ2-2; 13 bases map to TRBD2. The CDR3 runs 16 residues. Germline CDR1 SNHLY, CDR2 FYNNEI. V dropped 6 bases and J dropped 4; count of bases not matched to a gene: 5. CDR3 residues: CASRIGLAGVTGELFF. CDR3 nucleotide sequence: TGTGCCAGCAGAATAGGACTAGCGGGAGTCACCGGGGAGCTGTTTTTT.

The rearrangement uses TRBV9 and TRBJ2-1; D gene unclear. The ends were cut back, 0 bases at V and 4 bases at J, with 5 bases in the middle. The germline V gene has CDR1 SGDLS and CDR2 YYNGEE. The CDR3 contains 13 residues. The CDR3 here is CASSVARYNEQFF. As DNA, the CDR3 is TGTGCCAGCAGCGTAGCCAGATACAATGAGCAGTTCTTC.

CDR3: CASSRDSSYGYTF. For the CDR3, the DNA is TGTGCCAGCAGCCGTGACAGCTCCTATGGCTACACCTTC. The chain is built from TRBV11-3 and TRBJ1-2; D possibly corresponds to TRBD1 (5 bases). The CDR3 has 13 residues. The germline V and J ends were trimmed by 5 bases and 4 bases, with 11 bases remaining between them. Per germline, CDR1 SGHNT and CDR2 YENEEA.

V is TRBV2 and J is TRBJ2-2; D is perhaps TRBD1 (5 bases). Germline CDR1 SNHLY, CDR2 FYNNEI. V lost 5 bases and J lost 5, with 9 bases in between. The CDR3 sequence is 13 residues long. This chain's CDR3 is CASSPRETGELFF. CDR3 nucleotides: TGTGCCAGCAGTCCCAGGGAAACCGGGGAGCTGTTTTTT.

This clone came up many times. The CDR3, as DNA: TGTGCCAGCAGCGAACTCGAGTTGCAGGGCTTGGAGTGGGAGCTGTTTTTT. It translates to CASSELELQGLEWELFF. The chain carries TRBV2 and TRBJ2-2; a possible D gene is TRBD1 (5 bases). Trimming removed 6 bases at V and 9 bases at J, with 26 bases between. The CDR3 sequence is 17 residues long. Germline loops: CDR1 SNHLY, CDR2 FYNNEI.

Of note for this clone: One end of the junction varies from germline; a read error may be responsible. V and J are TRBV2 and TRBJ1-2, with a possible D match to TRBD1 (5 bases). CDR1 and CDR2 from the germline V gene are SNHLY and FYNNEI. The CDR3 covers 11 residues. CDR3 sequence (DNA): TGTGCCAGCGCCCGGACAAACCGACCCTGTTTC. This codes for CASARTNRPCF.

The chain couples TRBV4-3 to TRBJ2-1; D not resolved. The CDR3 runs 13 residues. Per the germline V gene, CDR1 is LGHNA and CDR2 is YSLEER. Deletions cut 3 bases from V and 5 bases from J, with 8 bases between. This CDR3 is CASSHDIHNEQFF. The CDR3 DNA sequence: TGCGCCAGCAGCCACGACATCCACAATGAGCAGTTCTTC.

The J gene is TRBJ1-2, the V gene TRBV24-1, with 10 bases lining up with TRBD1. Per the germline V gene, CDR1 is KGHDR and CDR2 is SFDVKD. V was clipped by 4 bases and J by 2 bases; unmatched bases: 9. This CDR3 is built from 17 residues. The CDR3 loop is CATSESGTGVLNYGYTF. DNA for the CDR3: TGTGCCACCAGTGAGTCCGGGACAGGGGTCTTAAACTATGGCTACACCTTC.

The chain uses TRBV5-4 and TRBJ1-1, with D possibly being TRBD1 (5 bases). The germline CDR1 and CDR2 sequences are SGHNT and YYREEE (reference sequence). CDR3 length equals 13 residues. The germline V and J ends were trimmed by 1 base and 7 bases, with 11 bases remaining between them. CDR3 sequence (DNA): TGTGCCAGCAGCTTGACCGGGGGGGTTGAAGCTTTCTTT. It encodes CASSLTGGVEAFF.

CDR3 in DNA: TGCACCAGCAGCCAAGATAGGAGCCATAGCGGCAATCAGCCCCAGCATTTT. Amino acid sequence: CTSSQDRSHSGNQPQHF. The chain combines TRBV1 with TRBJ1-5. TRBV1 is a pseudogene segment. The CDR3 is made up of 17 amino acids.

V is TRBV30 and J is TRBJ1-6, with 8 bases fitting TRBD1. Germline CDR1 reads GTSNPN; CDR2 reads SVGIG (reference sequence). Unmatched junction bases numbered 10, after V lost 3 bases and J lost 9 bases. The length of the CDR3 is 15 residues. In DNA form, the CDR3 reads TGTGCCTGGAGAGGATTGGACAGGGATGCTTCACCCCTCCACTTT. This gives the protein CAWRGLDRDASPLHF.

This clone appeared a few times. The chain uses TRBV4-1 and TRBJ2-7; possible D gene TRBD1, 5 bases. The CDR3 spans 13 residues. The V gene's germline CDR1 is MGHRA and CDR2 YSYEKL. V was clipped by 0 bases and J by 4 bases, with 7 bases between them. For the CDR3, the DNA is TGCGCCAGCAGCCAAGATCGACAGTACGAGCAGTACTTC. This gives the protein CASSQDRQYEQYF.

The table lists this clone with a few counts. The V gene is TRBV3-1 (or the pseudogene TRBV3-2), the J gene TRBJ1-6; 8 bases map to TRBD1. There are 15 residues in the CDR3. The ends lost 1 base at V and 7 bases at J; junction bases unmatched: 3. CDR1 is LGHDT and CDR2 is YNNKEL in the germline V gene (reference sequence). The CDR3 reads CASSQVGQGNSPLHF. CDR3 bases: TGTGCCAGCAGCCAAGTCGGACAGGGCAATTCACCCCTCCACTTT.

The V and J genes are TRBV7-3 and TRBJ2-1; the match to TRBD2 covers 13 bases. In germline, CDR1 is SGHTA, CDR2 FQGTGA. Trimming took 6 bases from V and 2 from J; bases not matched to a gene: 4. The CDR3 length is 16 residues. The CDR3 coding sequence is TGTGCCAGCAGTCCTACTAGCGGGAGGGCCTACAATGAGCAGTTCTTC. Translated: CASSPTSGRAYNEQFF.

This chain uses TRBV19 with TRBJ2-3, with D tentatively TRBD2 (6 bases). The CDR3 has 16 amino acids. V was trimmed by 3 bases and J by 0 bases, leaving 13 bases between them. Germline assignment: CDR1 LNHDA and CDR2 SQIVND (reference sequence). The CDR3 spells CASSIVWAGSTDTQYF. In DNA form, the CDR3 reads TGTGCCAGTAGTATCGTCTGGGCGGGAAGCACAGATACGCAGTATTTT.

The chain has TRBV3-1 (or the pseudogene TRBV3-2) and TRBJ1-1; D is possibly TRBD1 (6 bases). CDR1 LGHDT and CDR2 YNNKEL come from the germline V gene (reference sequence). V dropped 1 base and J dropped 3 bases, with 9 bases sitting between them. CDR3 length: 14 residues. Here the CDR3 DNA reads TGTGCCAGCAGCCAAGCGGGGGGGCACACTGAAGCTTTCTTT. Protein sequence: CASSQAGGHTEAFF.

The chain joins TRBV19 to TRBJ1-4, with 7 bases that match TRBD1. V dropped 10 bases and J dropped 8; count of bases not matched to a gene: 10. The CDR3 is 13 amino acids. Germline V gene data show CDR1 as LNHDA and CDR2 as SQIVND (reference sequence). CDR3 sequence (DNA): TGTGCCACATCCGGGACAGCTTCCGAAAAACTGTTTTTT. As protein: CATSGTASEKLFF.

About this clone itself: This sample also contains other DNA sequences that code for the same CDR3. The gene calls are TRBV9 and TRBJ2-3; D gene uncertain. The CDR3 is 12 residues long. Between the trimmed V and J ends, which lost 3 bases and 2 bases, there was a span of 4 bases. From germline, CDR1 is SGDLS and CDR2 YYNGEE. CDR3 sequence reads: CASSALTDTQYF. CDR3 DNA: TGTGCCAGCAGCGCCCTCACAGATACGCAGTATTTT.

This clone is a singleton in its sample. This chain uses TRBV4-3 with TRBJ2-1; possible D gene TRBD1, 6 bases. V shed 2 bases and J shed 7 bases, with 12 bases lying between them. The CDR3 has 14 residues. CDR1 and CDR2 (germline): LGHNA, YSLEER. The CDR3 spells CASSQSAGENEQFF. CDR3 in DNA: TGCGCCAGCAGCCAAAGTGCAGGGGAGAATGAGCAGTTCTTC.

The genes are TRBV9 and TRBJ2-3, with 11 bases that match TRBD2. The V and J ends lost 0 bases and 7 bases, in that order; junction bases with no gene match: 4. The CDR3 totals 15 residues. Germline V gene sequence: CDR1 SGDLS, CDR2 YYNGEE. The CDR3 sequence: CASSVDSGRVNTQYF. CDR3 DNA sequence: TGTGCCAGCAGCGTAGATAGCGGGAGGGTTAATACGCAGTATTTT.

This clone has a handful of counts. The J gene is TRBJ2-1, the V gene TRBV7-3, with 12 bases matching TRBD2. The CDR3 contains 17 residues. Germline trimming cut 5 bases from V and 9 bases from J; bases unmatched to any gene: 14. Germline CDR1 and CDR2: SGHTA and FQGTGA. CDR3 protein: CASSERLAGELGGEQFF. As DNA, the CDR3 is TGTGCCAGCAGCGAAAGACTAGCGGGAGAACTAGGGGGTGAGCAGTTCTTC.

This clone has just one count. V is TRBV4-2 and J is TRBJ2-5; TRBD2 matches at 10 bases. V gave up 6 bases and J gave up 2 bases; unmatched junction bases: 9. CDR3 length: 16 residues. CDR1 and CDR2 from the germline V gene are LGHNA and YNFKEQ. CDR3 region: CASSRGTSAKQETQYF. The DNA of the CDR3 is TGTGCCAGCAGTCGGGGGACTAGCGCAAAACAAGAGACCCAGTACTTC.

Only one count was recorded for this clone. This sequence joins TRBV6-5 and TRBJ2-3; D not resolved. Germline V gives CDR1 MNHEY, CDR2 SVGAGI. The CDR3 contains 16 residues. Trimming took off 4 bases at V and 2 bases at J, with 16 bases between the two ends. CDR3 sequence reads: CASSSRGVLTTDTQYF. Here the CDR3 DNA reads TGTGCCAGCAGTTCTCGAGGAGTGCTTACCACAGATACGCAGTATTTT.